These 2 T cell receptor beta chains originate from one sample sequenced in a study of CD8+CD57+ T cells in acquired aplastic anemia listed by TCRdb under 2018. Instrument used: Illumina HiSeq 2000. Genomic DNA served as template for TCR beta VDJ combination and CDR3 sequence profiling. TCRdb reprocessed the public reads (quality trimming at Q25 with fastp, clone calling with MiXCR) and kept in-frame beta chains. When rows share a CDR3 protein, they turn into one entry using the most common DNA and genes. This sample is represented by about 400,000 distinct CDR3 sequences; 55% to 75% of them were singletons. The ten largest clones represent under 5% of the sample. Sequencing was done on a sample of sorted CD4+, CD8+, or CD8+CD57+ T cells (not recorded which) from PBMCs. Receptor source: a human donor in good health, serving as a control.

This clonotype has at least ten counts. This sequence joins TRBV7-2 and TRBJ2-3, with D maybe TRBD1 (5 bases). The CDR3 loop spans 13 amino acids. Trimming left V 5 bases short and J 5 bases short, with 11 bases between. Germline-derived CDR1 and CDR2 are SGHTA and FQGNSA. The CDR3, as DNA: TGTGCCAGCAGCCCCCAGGGTCAAGATACGCAGTATTTT. Its protein product is CASSPQGQDTQYF.

The chain couples TRBV29-1 to TRBJ1-1; tentatively, D is TRBD1 (5 bases). Germline CDR1 reads SQVTM; CDR2 reads ANQGSEA. The CDR3 sequence is 14 residues long. V lost 7 bases to trimming and J lost 5 bases, with 20 bases between them. For the CDR3, the DNA is TGCAGCGGCAGTCCACGGGGGATCGGGACTGAAGCTTTCTTT. It specifies CSGSPRGIGTEAFF.